This paragraph covers one T cell receptor (beta chain) sequence. This clone occurred a few times. Its binding antigen is unknown. Base qualities were left out, and no much larger clone turns up one base away. The entry originates in a study of blood T cell repertoires in COVID-19 (dated by TCRdb to between 2020 and 2021). With respect to the entire study: The collaborator samples originated in the United States, Italy and Spain and spanned the acute and convalescent phases of COVID-19. The material from the prospective study consisted of cDNA or gDNA derived from T cells, B-cell-depleted T cells, or PBMCs. Subjects who had been exposed to COVID-19, were actively infected with it, or had recovered from it provided the deeply sampled blood TCRbeta repertoires that made up the dataset. A freely available public database, intended as a resource for researchers studying the immune response to SARS-CoV-2, is where the repertoires were released. The samples were drawn from the first 160 participants of the ongoing ImmuneRACE study and from 1,254 subjects provided by 6 global collaborators. A de-identified subject ID, COVID-19 status, age in years and sex were almost always included in the sample metadata. Where available, HLA class I and class II types were taken from metadata supplied by the sample provider and were not determined by assay-based typing.

The full study reports these points: The amount of clinical and demographic metadata varied by source and participant and was provided uncurated.

The collaborating institutions used their own protocols to collect whole blood in K2EDTA tubes. For TCRbeta analysis, collaborators shipped samples in one of three forms: frozen whole blood, isolated PBMCs, or DNA extracted from either of those sample types. According to the germline V gene, CDR1 reads ENHRY and CDR2 reads SYGVKD. The germline V end is reduced by 5 bases and the J end by 7 bases; junction bases left unmatched: 9. The CDR3, cysteine through phenylalanine, is 15 amino acids long. Only the CDR3 DNA stays, 45 bases, in frame from base 1. TCRbeta CDR3 regions were amplified from genomic DNA using the immunoSEQ Assay, a bias-controlled multiplex PCR. In the source study's methods: Within the assay, amplification of reference gene primers was used to estimate how many nucleated cells each sample contained. To quantify the absolute abundance of each unique TCRbeta CDR3 rearrangement, sequence reads were collapsed and filtered. Productive Simpson clonality was computed per sample as the square root of Simpson's diversity index over productive rearrangements. This immuneACCESS table, as held by TCRdb, lists in-frame sequences with V and J called but not all clones. Of the missing ones, under half trace to an unresolved V gene in checked studies; the others have no known cause. For V, J and clone size, that table is used; D and trimming come from the DNA. In this sample the table shows some 150,000 clones, 80% of which occur a single time. The ten top clones hold roughly 0.52% of the sample.

The sample taken for sequencing was peripheral blood. This TCR came from a man aged 55 to 70 with acute or convalescent COVID-19. The chain uses TRBV10-3 and TRBJ1-2, and 11 junction bases match TRBD1. The DNA sequence is as follows: TGTGCCATCAGTAGCTCTGGGACAGGGGGAGGTGGCTACACCTTC. Its translation is CAISSSGTGGGGYTF.